This T cell receptor beta chain was sequenced for a study of T cell responses to AZD1222 COVID-19 vaccine. Overall study results and limits: The breadth and depth of Spike-specific TCRs increased once two AZD1222 doses had been given.

Data came from immunoSEQ multiplex PCR; TCRdb stores just in-frame clones and leaves some out. The table records under 200,000 clones, 88% of them present only once. As concerns this clone: The target antigen is unknown.

This clonotype originated in an adult who received the AZD1222 COVID-19 vaccine. Sequencing was performed on peripheral blood, taken 28 days after the second AZD1222 dose.

The CDR3 region has the DNA TGTGCCAGCAGCCGAGGAGACGGGGAGCTGTTTTTT. As protein: CASSRGDGELFF. This chain joins TRBV25-1 and TRBJ2-2; D not certain. Germline loops: CDR1 MGHDK, CDR2 SYGVNS. The CDR3 is 12 amino acids. Trimming removed 6 bases at V and 7 bases at J, with 9 bases between.